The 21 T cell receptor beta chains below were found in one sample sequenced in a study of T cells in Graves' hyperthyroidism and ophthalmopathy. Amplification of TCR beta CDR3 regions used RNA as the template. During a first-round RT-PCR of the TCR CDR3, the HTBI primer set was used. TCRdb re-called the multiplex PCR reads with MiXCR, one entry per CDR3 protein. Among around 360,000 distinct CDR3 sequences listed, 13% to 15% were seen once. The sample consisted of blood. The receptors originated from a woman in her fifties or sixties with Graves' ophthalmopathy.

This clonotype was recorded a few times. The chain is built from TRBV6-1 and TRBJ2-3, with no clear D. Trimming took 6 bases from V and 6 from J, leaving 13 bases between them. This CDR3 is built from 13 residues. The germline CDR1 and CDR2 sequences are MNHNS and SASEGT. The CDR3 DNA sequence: TGTGCCAGCAGCCCTAGGTTCCTGGATACGCAGTATTTT. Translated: CASSPRFLDTQYF.

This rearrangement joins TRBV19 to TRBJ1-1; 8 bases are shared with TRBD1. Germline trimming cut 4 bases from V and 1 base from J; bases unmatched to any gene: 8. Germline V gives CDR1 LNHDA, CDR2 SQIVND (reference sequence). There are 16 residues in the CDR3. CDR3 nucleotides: TGTGCCAGTAGTAAGGACAGGGTATGGAGGAACACTGAAGCTTTCTTT. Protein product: CASSKDRVWRNTEAFF.

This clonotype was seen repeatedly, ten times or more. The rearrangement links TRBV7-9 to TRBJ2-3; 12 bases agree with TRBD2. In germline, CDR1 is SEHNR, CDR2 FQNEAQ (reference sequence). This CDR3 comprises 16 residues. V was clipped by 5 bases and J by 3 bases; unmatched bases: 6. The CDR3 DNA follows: TGTGCCAGCAGCCCCAGGACTAGCGGGATAACAGATACGCAGTATTTT. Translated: CASSPRTSGITDTQYF.

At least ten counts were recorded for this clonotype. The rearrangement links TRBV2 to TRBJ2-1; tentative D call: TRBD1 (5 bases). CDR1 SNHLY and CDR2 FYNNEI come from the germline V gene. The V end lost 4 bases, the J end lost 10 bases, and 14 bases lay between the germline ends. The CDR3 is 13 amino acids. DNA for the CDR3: TGTGCCAGCAGTGTAATGAACTCAGGGGAGCAGTTCTTC. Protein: CASSVMNSGEQFF. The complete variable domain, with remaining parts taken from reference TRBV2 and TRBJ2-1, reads EPEVTQTPSHQVTQMGQEVILRCVPISNHLYFYWYRQILGQKVEFLVSFYNNEISEKSEIFDDQFSVERPDGSNFTLKIRSTKLEDSAMYFCASSVMNSGEQFFGPGTRLTVL.

The CDR3, as DNA: TGCATTGAGGACTATTGCTGGGGAAACATTCAGTACTTC. Residues: CIEDYCWGNIQYF. The V and J genes are TRBV20-1 and TRBJ2-4, with D maybe TRBD2 (6 bases). The CDR3 sequence is 13 residues long. In germline, CDR1 is DFQATT, CDR2 SNEGSKA (reference sequence).

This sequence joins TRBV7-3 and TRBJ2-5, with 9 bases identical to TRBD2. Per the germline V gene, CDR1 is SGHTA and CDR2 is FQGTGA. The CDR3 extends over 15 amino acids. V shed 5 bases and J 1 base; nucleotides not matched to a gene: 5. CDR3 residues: CASSPRGLAQETQYF. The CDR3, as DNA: TGTGCCAGCAGCCCCCGGGGACTAGCCCAAGAGACCCAGTACTTC. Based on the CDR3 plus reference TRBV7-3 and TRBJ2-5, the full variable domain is GAGVSQTPSNKVTEKGKYVELRCDPISGHTALYWYRQSLGQGPEFLIYFQGTGAADDSGLPNDRFFAVRPEGSVSTLKIQRTERGDSAVYLCASSPRGLAQETQYFGPGTRLLVL.

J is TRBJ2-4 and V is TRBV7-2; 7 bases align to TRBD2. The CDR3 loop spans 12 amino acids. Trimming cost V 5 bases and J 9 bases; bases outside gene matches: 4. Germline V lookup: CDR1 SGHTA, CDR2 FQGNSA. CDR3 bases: TGTGCCAGCAGCCCGGGGGGTATCATTCAGTACTTC. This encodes CASSPGGIIQYF.

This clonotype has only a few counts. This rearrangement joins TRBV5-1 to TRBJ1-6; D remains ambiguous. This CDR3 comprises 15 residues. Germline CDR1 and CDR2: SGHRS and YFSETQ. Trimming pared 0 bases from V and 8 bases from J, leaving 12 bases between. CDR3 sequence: CASSLDSGFDSPLHF. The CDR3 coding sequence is TGCGCCAGCAGCTTGGATAGTGGATTTGATTCACCCCTCCACTTT.

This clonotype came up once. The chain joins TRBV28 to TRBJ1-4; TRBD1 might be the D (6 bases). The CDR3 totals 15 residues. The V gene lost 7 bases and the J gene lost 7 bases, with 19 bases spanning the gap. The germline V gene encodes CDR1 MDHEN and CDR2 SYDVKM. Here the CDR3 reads CASTPGGARSEKLFF. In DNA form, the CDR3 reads TGTGCCAGCACCCCGGGGGGGGCAAGGAGTGAAAAACTGTTTTTT.

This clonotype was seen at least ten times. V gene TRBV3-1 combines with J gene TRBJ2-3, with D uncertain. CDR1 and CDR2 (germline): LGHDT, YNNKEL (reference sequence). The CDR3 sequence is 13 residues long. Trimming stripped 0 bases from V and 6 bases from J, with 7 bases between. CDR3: CASSQDLVDTQYF. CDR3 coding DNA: TGTGCCAGCAGCCAAGATCTAGTGGATACGCAGTATTTT.

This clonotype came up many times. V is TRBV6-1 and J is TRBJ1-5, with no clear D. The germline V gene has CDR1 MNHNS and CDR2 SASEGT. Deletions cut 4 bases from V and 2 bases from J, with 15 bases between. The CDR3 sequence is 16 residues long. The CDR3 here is CASSAREAGGNQPQHF. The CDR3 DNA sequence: TGTGCCAGCAGTGCCCGAGAAGCGGGTGGCAATCAGCCCCAGCATTTT.

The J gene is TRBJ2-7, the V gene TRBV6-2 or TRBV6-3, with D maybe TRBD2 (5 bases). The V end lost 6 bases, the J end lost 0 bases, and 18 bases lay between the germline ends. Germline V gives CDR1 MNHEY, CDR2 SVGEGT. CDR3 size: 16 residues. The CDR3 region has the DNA TGTGCCAGCAGCAACGTCCGAGGGCTTCTCTCCTACGAGCAGTACTTC. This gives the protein CASSNVRGLLSYEQYF.

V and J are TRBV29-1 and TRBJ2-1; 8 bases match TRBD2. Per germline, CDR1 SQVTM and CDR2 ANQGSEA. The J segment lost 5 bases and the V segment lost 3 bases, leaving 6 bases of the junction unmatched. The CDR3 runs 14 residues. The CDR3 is CSVDVERENNEQFF. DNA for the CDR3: TGCAGCGTTGACGTGGAGCGGGAGAACAATGAGCAGTTCTTC.

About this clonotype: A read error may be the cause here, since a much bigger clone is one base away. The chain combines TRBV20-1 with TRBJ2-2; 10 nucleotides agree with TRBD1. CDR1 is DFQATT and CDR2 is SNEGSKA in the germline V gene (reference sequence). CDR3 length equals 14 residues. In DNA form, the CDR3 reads TGCAGTGCTAGACGGACAGGGGGTACCGGGGAGCTGCTTTTT. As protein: CSARRTGGTGELLF.

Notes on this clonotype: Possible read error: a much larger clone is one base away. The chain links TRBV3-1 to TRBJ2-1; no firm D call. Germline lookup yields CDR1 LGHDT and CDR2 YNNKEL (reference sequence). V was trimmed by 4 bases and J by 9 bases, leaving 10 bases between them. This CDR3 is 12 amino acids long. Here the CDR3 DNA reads TGTGCCAGCAGCCTAAGGAGTAGTGAGCAGTTCTTC. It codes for CASSLRSSEQFF.

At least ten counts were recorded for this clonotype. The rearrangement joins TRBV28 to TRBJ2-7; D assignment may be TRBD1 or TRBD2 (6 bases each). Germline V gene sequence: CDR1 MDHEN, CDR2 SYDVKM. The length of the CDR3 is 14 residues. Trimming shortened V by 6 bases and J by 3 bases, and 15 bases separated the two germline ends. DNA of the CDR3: TGTGCCAGCAGCAAAGGGGGAGGCGGCTACGAGCAGTACTTC. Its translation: CASSKGGGGYEQYF.

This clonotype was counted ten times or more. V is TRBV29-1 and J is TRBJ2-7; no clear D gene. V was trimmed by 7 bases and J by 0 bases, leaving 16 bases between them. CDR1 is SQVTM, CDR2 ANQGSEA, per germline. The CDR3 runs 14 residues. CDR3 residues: CSARTARSSYEQYF. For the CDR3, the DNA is TGCAGCGCCCGGACGGCCAGGAGCTCCTACGAGCAGTACTTC.

CDR3 in amino acids: CASSYSGTSGYNEQFF. As DNA, the CDR3 is TGTGCCAGCAGTTACTCTGGGACTAGCGGCTACAATGAGCAGTTCTTC. This chain joins TRBV6-2 or TRBV6-3 and TRBJ2-1, with 11 bases matching TRBD2. J gave up 3 bases and V 0 bases, and 1 base lay outside the gene matches. The CDR3 totals 16 residues. Per the germline V gene, CDR1 is MNHEY and CDR2 is SVGEGT.

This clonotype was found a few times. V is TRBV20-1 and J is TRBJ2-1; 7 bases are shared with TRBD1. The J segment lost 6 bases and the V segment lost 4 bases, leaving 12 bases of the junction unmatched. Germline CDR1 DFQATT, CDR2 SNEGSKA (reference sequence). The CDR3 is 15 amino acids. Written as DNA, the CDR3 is TGCAGTGCTATCCCCCTGAGGGGGCGGGTCAATGAGCAGTTCTTC. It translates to CSAIPLRGRVNEQFF.

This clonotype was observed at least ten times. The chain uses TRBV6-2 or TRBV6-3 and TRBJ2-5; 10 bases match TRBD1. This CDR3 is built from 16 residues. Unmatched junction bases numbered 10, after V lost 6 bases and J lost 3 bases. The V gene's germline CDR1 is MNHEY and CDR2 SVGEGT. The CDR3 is CASRHPTGGWEETQYF. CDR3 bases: TGTGCCAGCAGACACCCGACAGGGGGCTGGGAAGAGACCCAGTACTTC.

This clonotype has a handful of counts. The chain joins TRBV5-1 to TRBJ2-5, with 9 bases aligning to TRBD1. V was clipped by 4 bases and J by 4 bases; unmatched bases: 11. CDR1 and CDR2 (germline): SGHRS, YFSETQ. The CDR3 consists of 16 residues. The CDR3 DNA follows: TGCGCCAGCAGCGGGGGAACAGGGGGCGCGGCAGAGACCCAGTACTTC. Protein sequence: CASSGGTGGAAETQYF.